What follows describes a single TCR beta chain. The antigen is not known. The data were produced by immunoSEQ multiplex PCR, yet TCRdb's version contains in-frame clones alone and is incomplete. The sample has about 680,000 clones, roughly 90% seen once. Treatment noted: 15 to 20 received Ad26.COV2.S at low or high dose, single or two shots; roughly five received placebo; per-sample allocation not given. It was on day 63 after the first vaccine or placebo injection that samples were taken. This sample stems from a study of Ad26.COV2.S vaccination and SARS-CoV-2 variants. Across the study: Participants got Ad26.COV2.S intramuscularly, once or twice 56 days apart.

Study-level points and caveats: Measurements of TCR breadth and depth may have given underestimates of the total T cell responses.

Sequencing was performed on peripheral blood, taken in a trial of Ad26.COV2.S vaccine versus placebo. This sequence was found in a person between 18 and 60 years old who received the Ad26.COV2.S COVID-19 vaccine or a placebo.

CDR3 bases: TGCGCCAGCAGTGAGGTAGCGGGAGGCACCGGGTATGAGCAGTTCTTC. Translation: CASSEVAGGTGYEQFF. The rearrangement joins TRBV10-1 to TRBJ2-1; 10 nucleotides align to TRBD2. The CDR3 has 16 amino acids. The ends lost 2 bases at V and 8 bases at J; junction bases unmatched: 9. CDR1 WNHNN and CDR2 SYGVQD come from the germline V gene (reference sequence).